Here is one T cell receptor (beta chain) with its context. What it recognizes is unknown. Treatment given: 15 to 20 received Ad26.COV2.S at low or high dose, single or two shots; about 5 received placebo; per-sample allocation not given. Sampling happened 63 days after the first vaccine or placebo injection. Per germline, CDR1 MDHEN and CDR2 SYDVKM. This CDR3 is built from 16 residues. With 3 bases clipped from V and 6 bases from J, the junction kept 11 bases outside the gene matches. The source of the sample is a study of Ad26.COV2.S vaccination and SARS-CoV-2 variants. Whole-study results and caveats: Substantial breadth was reportedly displayed by spike-specific CD8+ and CD4+ T cell responses after vaccination.

The repertoire was sequenced with immunoSEQ multiplex PCR; TCRdb's copy has only in-frame clones and lacks some. Of hundreds of thousands of clones listed, roughly 90% are singletons. This sequence originates from a person between 18 and 65 years old who received the Ad26.COV2.S COVID-19 vaccine or a placebo. The input for sequencing was peripheral blood, taken in a trial of Ad26.COV2.S vaccine versus placebo. This chain connects TRBV28 to TRBJ2-3; 8 positions agree with TRBD2. The CDR3 reads CASSFQSGGPGDTQYF. The CDR3 nucleotides read TGTGCCAGCAGTTTCCAATCGGGAGGGCCTGGTGATACGCAGTATTTT.